Below, 19 T cell receptor beta chains from the same sample are listed, as sequenced in a study of CD8+ T cells in alopecia areata. RNA extraction and reverse transcription yielded cDNA as sequencing template. TCRdb's table, derived via immunoSEQ multiplex PCR, lists solely in-frame clones and lacks some. The sample shows over 100,000 clones, approximately 49% of them seen only once. The sequencing used CD8+ T cells sorted from blood, collected at week 0. The receptors stem from a human donor with alopecia areata.

The rearrangement uses TRBV10-2 and TRBJ2-6; a possible D gene is TRBD1 (6 bases). Looked up from germline, CDR1 is WSHSY and CDR2 is SAAADI. V was pared by 3 bases and J by 4 bases, with 13 bases between. The CDR3 has 16 residues. CDR3 amino acids: CASSDTGFTGANVLTF. The CDR3 DNA sequence: TGCGCCAGCAGTGACACAGGGTTTACAGGGGCCAACGTCCTGACTTTC.

The chain employs TRBV29-1 and TRBJ1-1; a weak D match, TRBD1 (5 bases). CDR1 is SQVTM and CDR2 is ANQGSEA in the germline V gene. The V and J ends lost 6 bases and 0 bases respectively, with 20 bases between them. This CDR3 contains 16 residues. CDR3 sequence: CSVRQLAWIMNTEAFF. For the CDR3, the DNA is TGCAGCGTCCGACAGCTGGCCTGGATCATGAACACTGAAGCTTTCTTT. Full variable domain (rest looked up from reference TRBV29-1 and TRBJ1-1): SAVISQKPSRDICQRGTSLTIQCQVDSQVTMMFWYRQQPGQSLTLIATANQGSEATYESGFVIDKFPISRPNLTFSTLTVSNMSPEDSSIYLCSVRQLAWIMNTEAFFGQGTRLTVV.

The V gene is TRBV29-1, the J gene TRBJ2-2, with D perhaps matching TRBD2 (7 bases). CDR3 length: 15 amino acids. Germline lookup yields CDR1 SQVTM and CDR2 ANQGSEA. The V and J ends lost 7 bases and 3 bases respectively, with 18 bases between them. CDR3 in amino acids: CSARSRGGDTGELFF. The CDR3 coding sequence is TGCAGCGCACGCTCCAGGGGAGGGGACACCGGGGAGCTGTTTTTT.

This clone has only a few counts. The V and J genes are TRBV12-5 and TRBJ1-2; 7 bases map to TRBD1. Looked up from germline, CDR1 is LGHNT and CDR2 is FRNRAP. V dropped 0 bases and J dropped 4; count of bases not matched to a gene: 8. The length of the CDR3 is 16 residues. The CDR3 nucleotides read TGTGCTAGTGGTTTGGTAGAGGGGGCGCCGGGCTATGGCTACACCTTC. This sequence encodes CASGLVEGAPGYGYTF. Filled out from reference TRBV12-5 and TRBJ1-2, the complete variable domain reads DARVTQTPRHKVTEMGQEVTMRCQPILGHNTVFWYRQTMMQGLELLAYFRNRAPLDDSGMPKDRFSAEMPDATLATLKIQPSEPRDSAVYFCASGLVEGAPGYGYTFGSGTRLTVV.

J is TRBJ2-2 and V is TRBV5-6, with TRBD2 matching 9 bases. The CDR3 is 15 residues long. Trimming removed 5 bases from V and 5 bases from J; junction bases left unmatched: 7. Germline V gene lookup returns CDR1 SGHDT and CDR2 YYEEEE. The CDR3 DNA is TGTGCCAGCAGACGAGCGGGGGGCAGGACCGGGGAGCTGTTTTTT. This encodes CASRRAGGRTGELFF.

The chain employs TRBV13 and TRBJ2-7; tentative D call: TRBD1 (5 bases). Germline CDR1 is PRHDT and CDR2 is FYEKMQ (reference sequence). This CDR3 region has 14 residues. The V end was cut by 0 bases, the J end by 3 bases, with 9 bases between. CDR3 sequence (DNA): TGTGCCAGCAGCTTAGGGACAGAGAGCTACGAGCAGTACTTC. Residues: CASSLGTESYEQYF.

This clone has more than one count but fewer than ten. The rearrangement joins TRBV29-1 to TRBJ1-2; D remains ambiguous. CDR1 SQVTM and CDR2 ANQGSEA come from the germline V gene. The CDR3 loop spans 16 amino acids. V shed 4 bases and J shed 5 bases, with 23 bases lying between them. The CDR3: CSVVMSTVHDVYGYTF. DNA of the CDR3: TGCAGCGTTGTAATGTCCACAGTACACGACGTGTATGGCTACACCTTC.

This clone appeared a few times. CDR3 nucleotides: TGTGCCAGCTCTCCGGTCCTCACCAAAAACATTCAGTACTTC. Protein product: CASSPVLTKNIQYF. The J gene is TRBJ2-4, the V gene TRBV7-2; D remains ambiguous. Per germline, CDR1 SGHTA and CDR2 FQGNSA. There are 14 residues in the CDR3. V dropped 8 bases and J dropped 2 bases, with 13 bases sitting between them.

The rearrangement joins TRBV11-2 to TRBJ1-6; 7 bases agree with TRBD1. The germline CDR1 and CDR2 sequences are SGHAT and FQNNGV. CDR3 length equals 14 residues. The V segment lost 4 bases and the J segment 8 bases; nucleotides outside the gene matches: 5. As DNA, the CDR3 is TGTGCCAGCAGCTGGACAGGTGGGGATTCACCCCTCCACTTT. Protein: CASSWTGGDSPLHF.

This clone was counted a few times. The chain combines TRBV5-1 with TRBJ2-7; 7 nucleotides align to TRBD1. This CDR3 region has 13 residues. CDR1 is SGHRS and CDR2 is YFSETQ in the germline V gene. The trim removed 3 bases at V and 2 bases at J, leaving 2 bases unmatched. The CDR3 sequence is CASSSTGTYEQYF. CDR3 sequence (DNA): TGCGCCAGCAGCTCGACAGGGACCTACGAGCAGTACTTC.

In its sample, this clone was seen a few times. The V and J genes are TRBV28 and TRBJ1-1, with D perhaps TRBD1 (5 bases). This CDR3 is built from 15 residues. Germline V gene lookup returns CDR1 MDHEN and CDR2 SYDVKM. V was clipped by 2 bases and J by 2 bases, with 12 bases between them. The CDR3 is CASSLVGVGNTEAFF. For the CDR3, the DNA is TGTGCCAGCAGTTTAGTAGGGGTCGGTAACACTGAAGCTTTCTTT.

This clone occurred a few times. This rearrangement joins TRBV6-5 to TRBJ2-2; D might be TRBD1 (5 bases). Deletions cut 6 bases from V and 2 bases from J, with 7 bases between. Germline lookup yields CDR1 MNHEY and CDR2 SVGAGI. The CDR3 loop spans 13 amino acids. The DNA for the CDR3 is TGTGCCAGCAGGCGGACAAACACCGGGGAGCTGTTTTTT. Its translation: CASRRTNTGELFF.

This chain connects TRBV18 to TRBJ1-1, with no clear D. The length of the CDR3 is 14 residues. Per germline, CDR1 KGHSH and CDR2 LQKENI. With 6 bases removed from V and 4 bases from J, the gap between germline ends came to 15 bases. The CDR3 sequence is CASSPSLAPTEAFF. CDR3 nucleotides: TGTGCCAGCTCGCCTAGTCTAGCCCCCACTGAAGCTTTCTTT.

This clone has only a few counts. This chain joins TRBV5-4 and TRBJ2-2; 10 positions agree with TRBD1. The CDR3 contains 16 residues. The germline CDR1 and CDR2 sequences are SGHNT and YYREEE (reference sequence). The ends lost 1 base at V and 7 bases at J; junction bases unmatched: 7. The DNA for the CDR3 is TGTGCCAGCAGCTTGCGTGAGACAGGGGGCCTCGGGGAGCTGTTTTTT. The encoded protein is CASSLRETGGLGELFF.

There are a few counts of this clone. This chain uses TRBV4-1 with TRBJ1-2, with 7 bases aligning to TRBD1. The CDR3 is 15 residues long. The germline V gene encodes CDR1 MGHRA and CDR2 YSYEKL. The J segment lost 4 bases and the V segment lost 0 bases, leaving 5 bases of the junction unmatched. In DNA, the CDR3 is TGCGCCAGCAGCCAAGATCCACAGGGGTTCTATGGCTACACCTTC. It encodes CASSQDPQGFYGYTF.

This clone was seen a handful of times. J is TRBJ2-3 and V is TRBV6-4, with D tentatively TRBD1 or TRBD2 (5 bases each). The germline V and J ends were trimmed by 0 bases and 6 bases, with 7 bases remaining between them. The V gene's germline CDR1 is MRHNA and CDR2 SNTAGT. This CDR3 is 13 amino acids long. CDR3 amino acids: CASSDSEGDTQYF. CDR3 bases: TGTGCCAGCAGTGACTCTGAGGGGGATACGCAGTATTTT.

This clone was observed a handful of times. The CDR3 protein is CASSVNSHTEAFF. The CDR3 DNA is TGTGCCAGCAGTGTGAACTCACACACTGAAGCTTTCTTT. The genes are TRBV2 and TRBJ1-1; D is ambiguous. The CDR3 sequence is 13 residues long. Between the trimmed V and J ends, which lost 4 bases and 3 bases, there was a span of 9 bases. Germline values: CDR1 SNHLY, CDR2 FYNNEI.

This clone was seen more than once but under ten times. CDR3 DNA: TGTGCCAGTAGTATAGGTGGAGCGAACTACGAGCAGTACTTC. It codes for CASSIGGANYEQYF. J is TRBJ2-7 and V is TRBV19; D unclear. The CDR3 is 14 amino acids. The germline V gene has CDR1 LNHDA and CDR2 SQIVND (reference sequence). The ends were cut back, 1 base at V and 3 bases at J, with 10 bases in the middle.

V is TRBV6-5 and J is TRBJ1-1; the D is unclear. There are 15 residues in the CDR3. The germline V and J ends were trimmed by 2 bases and 0 bases, with 10 bases remaining between them. Germline loops: CDR1 MNHEY, CDR2 SVGAGI. The CDR3 nucleotides read TGTGCCAGCAGTTACGGGCAGCAGATGAACACTGAAGCTTTCTTT. Its protein product is CASSYGQQMNTEAFF.